These T cell receptor beta chains were read from a single sample in a study of blood T cell repertoires in COVID-19. Only in-frame clones appear in the TCRdb table, and some are missing; sequencing was by immunoSEQ multiplex PCR. The table has 130,000 or so clones, around nine tenths seen once; the top ten hold less than 2%. The sequenced sample consisted of peripheral blood. The source is a woman aged 55 to 70 with acute or convalescent COVID-19. Each CDR3 is given with its conserved first and last residue. D genes are given only for firm matches. Some rows mark clone size as missing; the rest say once, few, many or name a class of expanded clone.

D gene	clone size	J gene	CDR3 length	V gene	CDR3 protein	CDR3 DNA
TRBD1	.	TRBJ1-5	14	TRBV7-2	CASSFDRVGQPQHF	TGTGCCAGCAGCTTTGACAGGGTCGGTCAGCCCCAGCATTTT
TRBD1	.	TRBJ1-1	13	TRBV27	CASSWGPGGAAFF	TGTGCCAGCAGTTGGGGGCCAGGGGGCGCAGCTTTCTTT
.	.	TRBJ1-2	16	TRBV6-5	CASSLYSGTQGYGYTF	TGTGCCAGCAGTTTGTATTCCGGGACACAGGGATATGGCTACACCTTC
TRBD1	.	TRBJ1-1	14	TRBV29-1	CSVTGAVKNTEAFF	TGCAGCGTGACAGGGGCGGTAAAGAACACTGAAGCTTTCTTT
.	.	TRBJ1-4	16	TRBV2	CASNIGGLQISEKLFF	TGTGCCAGTAATATCGGGGGATTGCAAATAAGTGAAAAACTGTTTTTT
.	few	TRBJ1-1	13	TRBV12-3/TRBV12-4	CASRRGENTEAFF	TGTGCCAGCAGAAGAGGAGAGAACACTGAAGCTTTCTTT
.	.	TRBJ1-1	20	TRBV10-3	CAISESGRVRVGKENTEAFF	TGTGCCATCAGTGAGTCTGGCAGGGTCCGGGTTGGTAAGGAGAACACTGAAGCTTTCTTT
.	.	TRBJ1-6	13	TRBV5-6	CASSFRSNSPLHF	TGTGCCAGCAGCTTCCGCAGTAATTCACCCCTCCACTTT
.	.	TRBJ1-1	15	TRBV18	CASSPVVLTAGGAFF	TGTGCCAGCTCACCCGTAGTCCTTACGGCCGGGGGAGCTTTCTTT
TRBD1	.	TRBJ2-5	15	TRBV19	CASSIGTGGSETQYF	TGTGCCAGTAGTATTGGGACAGGGGGCAGTGAGACCCAGTACTTC